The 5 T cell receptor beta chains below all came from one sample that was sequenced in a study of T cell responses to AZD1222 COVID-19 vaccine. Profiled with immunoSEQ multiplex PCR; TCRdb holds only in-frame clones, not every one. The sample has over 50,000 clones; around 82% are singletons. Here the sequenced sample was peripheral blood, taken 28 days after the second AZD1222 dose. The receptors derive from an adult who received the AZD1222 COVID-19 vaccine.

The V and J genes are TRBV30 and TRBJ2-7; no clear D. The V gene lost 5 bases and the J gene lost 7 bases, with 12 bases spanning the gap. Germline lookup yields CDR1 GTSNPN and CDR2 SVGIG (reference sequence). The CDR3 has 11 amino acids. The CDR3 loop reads CAWDLYGEQYF. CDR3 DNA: TGTGCCTGGGACTTATATGGGGAGCAGTACTTC.

This CDR3 reads CASSQQTGVNTEAFF. The CDR3 bases are TGCGCCAGCAGCCAACAAACAGGGGTAAATACTGAAGCTTTCTTT. The gene calls are TRBV4-3 and TRBJ1-1, with TRBD1 identical over 7 bases. V gave up 2 bases and J gave up 5 bases; unmatched junction bases: 8. The CDR3 consists of 15 residues. The germline gives CDR1 LGHNA, CDR2 YSLEER.

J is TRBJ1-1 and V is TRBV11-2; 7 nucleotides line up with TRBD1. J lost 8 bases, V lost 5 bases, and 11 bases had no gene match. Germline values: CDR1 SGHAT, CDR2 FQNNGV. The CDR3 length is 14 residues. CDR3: CASSEQPGQSEAFF. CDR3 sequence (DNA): TGTGCCAGCAGCGAACAACCGGGACAGTCCGAAGCTTTCTTT.

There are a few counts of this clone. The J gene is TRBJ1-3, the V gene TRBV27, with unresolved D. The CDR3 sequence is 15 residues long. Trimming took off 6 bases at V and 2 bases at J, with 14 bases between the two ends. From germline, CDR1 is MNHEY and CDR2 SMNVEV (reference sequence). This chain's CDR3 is CASSSKGEAGNTIYF. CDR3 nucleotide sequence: TGTGCCAGCAGCTCGAAGGGAGAGGCTGGAAACACCATATATTTT.

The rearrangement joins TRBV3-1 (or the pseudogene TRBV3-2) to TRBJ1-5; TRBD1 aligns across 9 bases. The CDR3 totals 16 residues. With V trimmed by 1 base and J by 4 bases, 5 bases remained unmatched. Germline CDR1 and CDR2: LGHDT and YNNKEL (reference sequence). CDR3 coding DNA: TGTGCCAGCAGCCAAGGGGGACAGGGCGTAAATCAGCCCCAGCATTTT. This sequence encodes CASSQGGQGVNQPQHF.